The 27 T cell receptor beta chains in this list originate from one sample, sequenced in a study of cytomegalovirus exposure and HLA in healthy donors. The study ran its PCR with 60 Vbeta and 13 Jbeta primers. This table comes from immunoSEQ multiplex PCR, and its TCRdb copy is limited to in-frame clones, with some not included. The sample table includes tens of thousands of clones. Material for sequencing was PBMCs. These receptor sequences come from a woman aged 25 to 45 in good health and CMV-seropositive.

The chain has TRBV5-6 and TRBJ2-4, with a weak D call TRBD1 (6 bases). Trimming stripped 3 bases from V and 6 bases from J, with 13 bases between. From germline, CDR1 is SGHDT and CDR2 YYEEEE. The CDR3 runs 14 residues. Written as DNA, the CDR3 is TGTGCCAGCAGCTCGCCTGGGGGCGGAAACATTCAGTACTTC. It specifies CASSSPGGGNIQYF.

This chain uses TRBV4-1 with TRBJ2-7; possibly TRBD2 for D (5 bases). The CDR3 is 16 residues long. CDR1 and CDR2 (germline): MGHRA, YSYEKL. The germline V and J ends were trimmed by 0 bases and 3 bases, with 15 bases remaining between them. The CDR3 region is CASSQEWLATYYEQYF. CDR3 nucleotides: TGCGCCAGCAGCCAAGAATGGCTAGCTACTTACTACGAGCAGTACTTC.

V and J are TRBV4-1 and TRBJ1-2; tentatively, D is TRBD1 (5 bases). Germline assignment: CDR1 MGHRA and CDR2 YSYEKL. The CDR3 loop spans 16 amino acids. Trimming removed 0 bases from V and 8 bases from J, with 19 bases in between. CDR3 coding DNA: TGCGCCAGCAGCCAAGATCGCGGCCAGGGATTCTTAGGCTACACCTTC. As protein: CASSQDRGQGFLGYTF.

This CDR3 is CASSQRDSNSYGYTF. The DNA for the CDR3 is TGCGCCAGCAGCCAGCGGGACAGCAATAGCTATGGCTACACCTTC. The V and J genes are TRBV4-1 and TRBJ1-2, with 7 positions matching TRBD1. Germline-derived CDR1 and CDR2 are MGHRA and YSYEKL. This CDR3 has 15 amino acids. After removal of 3 bases from V and 4 bases from J, the junction contained 8 bases not matched to a gene.

The chain combines TRBV5-1 with TRBJ2-2, with no clear D. The V and J ends lost 0 bases and 5 bases respectively, with 11 bases between them. Germline CDR1 SGHRS, CDR2 YFSETQ. The CDR3 consists of 15 residues. The DNA of the CDR3 is TGCGCCAGCAGCTTGGCCTACGGTGTAACCGGGGAGCTGTTTTTT. This gives the protein CASSLAYGVTGELFF.

The rearrangement joins TRBV10-3 to TRBJ2-7, with TRBD2 identical over 7 bases. The CDR3 sequence is 15 residues long. Germline-derived CDR1 and CDR2 are ENHRY and SYGVKD. Trimming cost V 4 bases and J 0 bases; bases outside gene matches: 6. The CDR3 here is CAISGGGGVSYEQYF. CDR3 nucleotides: TGTGCCATCAGTGGGGGGGGAGGGGTCTCCTACGAGCAGTACTTC.

The chain recombines TRBV12-5 with TRBJ1-2; D not resolved. V was cut by 1 base and J by 5 bases, with 17 bases left in between. The CDR3 runs to 16 residues. Germline-derived CDR1 and CDR2 are LGHNT and FRNRAP. CDR3 sequence reads: CASGLDSLGSGYGYTF. The CDR3 nucleotides are TGTGCTAGTGGTTTGGACTCCCTCGGGTCTGGTTATGGCTACACCTTC.

CDR3 region: CASSLDRGLTGELFF. The DNA for the CDR3 is TGTGCCAGCAGCTTGGACAGGGGGCTCACCGGGGAGCTGTTTTTT. The J gene is TRBJ2-2, the V gene TRBV5-4; 9 bases fit TRBD1. The CDR3 is 15 residues long. CDR1 SGHNT and CDR2 YYREEE come from the germline V gene (reference sequence). J was trimmed by 4 bases and V by 0 bases; bases with no gene match: 1.

The rearrangement uses TRBV5-1 and TRBJ2-1; 9 bases fit TRBD2. This CDR3 contains 15 residues. Germline assignment: CDR1 SGHRS and CDR2 YFSETQ. After removal of 2 bases from V and 5 bases from J, the junction contained 5 bases not matched to a gene. In DNA, the CDR3 is TGCGCCAGCAGCTTAGAGGCGGGGGGGCACAATGAGCAGTTCTTC. It specifies CASSLEAGGHNEQFF.

This chain uses TRBV7-8 with TRBJ1-2; perhaps TRBD1 as D (5 bases). Trimming pared 1 base from V and 1 base from J, leaving 19 bases between. CDR1 is SGHVS, CDR2 FQNEAQ, per germline. CDR3 size: 18 residues. The CDR3 region is CASSLEFQTAYLNYGYTF. In nucleotides, the CDR3 is TGTGCCAGCAGCTTAGAGTTTCAGACAGCTTACCTTAACTATGGCTACACCTTC. The full variable domain, with the rest looked up from reference TRBV7-8 and TRBJ1-2, is GAGVSQSPRYKVAKRGQDVALRCDPISGHVSLFWYQQALGQGPEFLTYFQNEAQLDKSGLPSDRFFAERPEGSVSTLKIQRTQQEDSAVYLCASSLEFQTAYLNYGYTFGSGTRLTVV.

The DNA for the CDR3 is TGCGCCAGCAGCCGGGGCCACCCCCCTGAGACCCAGTACTTC. This sequence encodes CASSRGHPPETQYF. This chain links TRBV4-1 with TRBJ2-5; D might be TRBD1 (5 bases). CDR3 length: 14 residues. Per the germline V gene, CDR1 is MGHRA and CDR2 is YSYEKL. V gave up 4 bases and J gave up 5 bases, with 14 bases separating them.

V usage is TRBV30 and J usage is TRBJ1-1; 8 bases align to TRBD1. The V gene's germline CDR1 is GTSNPN and CDR2 SVGIG (reference sequence). The CDR3 length is 13 residues. Germline trimming cut 3 bases from V and 4 bases from J; bases unmatched to any gene: 4. This CDR3 is CAWSGQGVTEAFF. In DNA form, the CDR3 reads TGTGCCTGGAGCGGACAGGGTGTCACTGAAGCTTTCTTT.

This chain uses TRBV28 with TRBJ1-3, with TRBD1 as a possible D gene (5 bases). V dropped 2 bases and J dropped 2 bases, with 7 bases sitting between them. Germline CDR1 reads MDHEN; CDR2 reads SYDVKM. This CDR3 contains 14 residues. The CDR3 DNA is TGTGCCAGCAGTTTAACAGGAACTGGAAACACCATATATTTT. It translates to CASSLTGTGNTIYF.

DNA of the CDR3: TGCGCCAGCAGCCTCGGACACTCTGGGGCCAACGTCCTGACTTTC. Translated: CASSLGHSGANVLTF. The chain carries TRBV10-1 and TRBJ2-6; D may be TRBD1 (5 bases). Trimming stripped 6 bases from V and 0 bases from J, with 9 bases between. Germline CDR1 and CDR2: WNHNN and SYGVQD (reference sequence). CDR3 length equals 15 residues.

The J gene is TRBJ2-7, the V gene TRBV6-1, with 7 nucleotides matching TRBD1. This CDR3 region has 15 residues. After removal of 5 bases from V and 4 bases from J, the junction contained 11 bases not matched to a gene. The germline gives CDR1 MNHNS, CDR2 SASEGT. This CDR3 reads CASSPHRDSLYEQYF. The CDR3 DNA is TGTGCCAGCAGTCCCCACCGGGACAGCCTATACGAGCAGTACTTC.

The V and J genes are TRBV15 and TRBJ1-1, with 8 bases aligning to TRBD1. The CDR3 is 15 amino acids. Germline V gives CDR1 LNHNV, CDR2 YYDKDF (reference sequence). With 3 bases clipped from V and 5 bases from J, the junction kept 8 bases outside the gene matches. The CDR3 region is CATSRGTGGETEAFF. The DNA for the CDR3 is TGTGCCACCAGCAGGGGTACAGGGGGGGAGACTGAAGCTTTCTTT.

V and J are TRBV28 and TRBJ2-5; 8 bases are a match to TRBD1. This CDR3 region has 14 residues. In germline, CDR1 is MDHEN, CDR2 SYDVKM. Unmatched junction bases numbered 7, after V lost 5 bases and J lost 5 bases. The chain's CDR3 is CASSARTGTETQYF. The CDR3 nucleotides are TGTGCCAGCAGTGCCCGGACAGGGACGGAGACCCAGTACTTC. The complete variable domain, with remaining parts taken from reference TRBV28 and TRBJ2-5, reads DVKVTQSSRYLVKRTGEKVFLECVQDMDHENMFWYRQDPGLGLRLIYFSYDVKMKEKGDIPEGYSVSREKKERFSLILESASTNQTSMYLCASSARTGTETQYFGPGTRLLVL.

V usage is TRBV7-9 and J usage is TRBJ1-2; D unresolved. The CDR3 is 11 residues long. From germline, CDR1 is SEHNR and CDR2 FQNEAQ (reference sequence). V gave up 5 bases and J gave up 7 bases, with 8 bases separating them. CDR3 in amino acids: CASSQSGGYTF. The CDR3 DNA reads TGTGCCAGCAGCCAATCGGGTGGCTACACCTTC. The variable domain in full, with the rest retrieved from reference TRBV7-9 and TRBJ1-2, is DTGVSQNPRHKITKRGQNVTFRCDPISEHNRLYWYRQTLGQGPEFLTYFQNEAQLEKSRLLSDRFSAERPKGSFSTLEIQRTEQGDSAMYLCASSQSGGYTFGSGTRLTVV.

The chain employs TRBV7-2 and TRBJ2-1; 7 bases are shared with TRBD2. Germline CDR1 reads SGHTA; CDR2 reads FQGNSA. V shed 5 bases, J shed 8 bases, and the junction held 15 bases outside the gene matches. The CDR3 is 16 amino acids. Here the CDR3 DNA reads TGTGCCAGCAGCCCCCTTTGGGCGGGGGTTCGCGATGAGCAGTTCTTC. Residues: CASSPLWAGVRDEQFF.

The chain has TRBV29-1 and TRBJ1-1, with no clear D. This CDR3 spans 11 amino acids. The ends were cut back, 5 bases at V and 3 bases at J, with 7 bases in the middle. CDR1 is SQVTM, CDR2 ANQGSEA, per germline. The CDR3 reads CSVHRDTEAFF. The CDR3 DNA reads as TGCAGCGTTCACCGGGACACTGAAGCTTTCTTT. Variable domain in full (rest from reference TRBV29-1 and TRBJ1-1): SAVISQKPSRDICQRGTSLTIQCQVDSQVTMMFWYRQQPGQSLTLIATANQGSEATYESGFVIDKFPISRPNLTFSTLTVSNMSPEDSSIYLCSVHRDTEAFFGQGTRLTVV.

The rearrangement joins TRBV2 to TRBJ2-7, with a possible D match to TRBD2 (6 bases). Per the germline V gene, CDR1 is SNHLY and CDR2 is FYNNEI. Trimming cost V 0 bases and J 13 bases, with 13 bases left between them. This CDR3 contains 12 residues. In DNA, the CDR3 is TGTGCCAGCAGTGAAGCCTCCGGGACTGCTTACTTC. This translates into CASSEASGTAYF.

This chain connects TRBV10-2 to TRBJ2-1; 9 nucleotides agree with TRBD1. The length of the CDR3 is 15 residues. Germline-derived CDR1 and CDR2 are WSHSY and SAAADI. J lost 7 bases, V lost 2 bases, and 6 bases had no gene match. The CDR3 nucleotides read TGCGCCAGCAGTGAGACAGGGGGCGCGGAGAATGAGCAGTTCTTC. This codes for CASSETGGAENEQFF.

This chain uses TRBV11-1 with TRBJ1-2; no clear D. The germline V and J ends were trimmed by 5 bases and 2 bases, with 12 bases remaining between them. The CDR3 loop spans 14 amino acids. Germline loops: CDR1 SGHAT, CDR2 FQDESV (reference sequence). CDR3 sequence reads: CASSLPGSNYGYTF. Written as DNA, the CDR3 is TGTGCCAGCAGCCTTCCGGGGAGCAACTATGGCTACACCTTC.

The chain carries TRBV10-2 and TRBJ2-7; D not certain. The V and J ends lost 3 bases and 4 bases respectively, with 10 bases between them. The CDR3 contains 13 residues. Germline CDR1 and CDR2: WSHSY and SAAADI. CDR3 sequence reads: CASSERARYEQYF. In DNA, the CDR3 is TGCGCCAGCAGTGAAAGAGCCAGGTACGAGCAGTACTTC.

The chain couples TRBV4-2 to TRBJ1-5; D perhaps matches TRBD1 (6 bases). V was cut by 1 base and J by 6 bases, with 16 bases left in between. The CDR3 is 16 amino acids. Germline assignment: CDR1 LGHNA and CDR2 YNFKEQ. The CDR3 sequence is CASSQGDAGASQPQHF. Here the CDR3 DNA reads TGTGCCAGCAGCCAAGGCGACGCAGGGGCGAGTCAGCCCCAGCATTTT.

The chain carries TRBV2 and TRBJ1-2; 11 nucleotides agree with TRBD1. This CDR3 has 13 amino acids. V lost 7 bases to trimming and J lost 8 bases; unmatched junction nucleotides: 6. Germline V gene data show CDR1 as SNHLY and CDR2 as FYNNEI. CDR3 bases: TGTGCCAGCACCGTGGACAGGGGGCTGGGCTACACCTTC. Translation: CASTVDRGLGYTF.

This sequence joins TRBV13 and TRBJ2-2; 12 bases agree with TRBD2. Germline V gives CDR1 PRHDT, CDR2 FYEKMQ (reference sequence). The CDR3 extends over 17 amino acids. The ends lost 4 bases at V and 7 bases at J; junction bases unmatched: 10. The CDR3 sequence: CASSSTSGGPRGGELFF. In DNA form, the CDR3 reads TGTGCCAGCAGCTCGACTAGCGGGGGACCAAGGGGCGGGGAGCTGTTTTTT.